In this sample, the clone carrying this T cell receptor (beta chain) turned up once. Its antigen is unidentified. This sample is drawn from a study of T cell responses to AZD1222 COVID-19 vaccine. Study as a whole: Pooled samples include second doses given at about 4 or 12 weeks. Study conclusions and caveats: Possibly, clonal diversity was underestimated; donors were largely white British and included more females. Vaccine-associated CD4 TCRs spanned spike, dominant at 160-218 and 743-854.

The table came from immunoSEQ multiplex PCR; TCRdb's copy has only in-frame clones and leaves some out. The data hold 60,000 to 65,000 clones, with approximately 80% observed a single time. The CDR3 runs 13 residues. V was trimmed by 3 bases and J by 10 bases, leaving 18 bases between them. Per the germline V gene, CDR1 is GTSNPN and CDR2 is SVGIG (reference sequence). The chain uses TRBV30 and TRBJ1-1; weak D call: TRBD1 (5 bases). The sequenced sample was peripheral blood, obtained on day 0 of AZD1222 vaccination. The receptor comes from an adult in good health. The CDR3 region is CAWRPGRLLRAFF. The CDR3 nucleotides are TGTGCCTGGAGGCCGGGACGTCTATTGAGAGCTTTCTTT.